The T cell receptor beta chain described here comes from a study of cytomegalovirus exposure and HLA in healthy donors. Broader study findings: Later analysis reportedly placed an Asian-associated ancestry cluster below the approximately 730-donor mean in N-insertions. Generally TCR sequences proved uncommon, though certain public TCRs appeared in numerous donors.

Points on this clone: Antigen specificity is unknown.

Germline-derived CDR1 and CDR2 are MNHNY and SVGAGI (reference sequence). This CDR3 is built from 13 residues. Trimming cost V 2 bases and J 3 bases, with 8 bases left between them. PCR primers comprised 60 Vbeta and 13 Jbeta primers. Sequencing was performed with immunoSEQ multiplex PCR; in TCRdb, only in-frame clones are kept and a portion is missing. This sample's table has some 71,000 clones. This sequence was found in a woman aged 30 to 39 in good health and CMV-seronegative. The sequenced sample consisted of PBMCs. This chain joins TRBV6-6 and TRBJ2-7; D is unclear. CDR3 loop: CASSYGQNYEQYF. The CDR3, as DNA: TGTGCCAGCAGTTACGGGCAGAACTACGAGCAGTACTTC.